This T cell receptor beta chain was recorded in a study of Graves' ophthalmopathy and Graves' hyperthyroidism. About the research overall: No treatment had been given when peripheral blood was collected at initial diagnosis. Points from the study as a whole: Using 13 signatures, a model distinguished ophthalmopathy from stable hyperthyroidism, reaching around 90% sensitivity and approximately 82% specificity.

PBMCs were isolated from a roughly 9.6 ml sample of fresh peripheral blood. From RNA, the CDR3 regions of TCR beta chains were amplified and sequenced. Following a first-round RT-PCR that used HTBI primers, a second-round multiplex PCR was carried out. TCRdb reprocessed the multiplex PCR reads via MiXCR and lists one record per CDR3 protein. The table shows hundreds of thousands of distinct CDR3 sequences, with 40% occurring only once. The CDR3 is made up of 14 amino acids. Germline CDR1 reads LNHNV; CDR2 reads YYDKDF (reference sequence). The V gene end was trimmed by 3 bases and the J gene end by 8 bases; junction bases not matched to a gene: 4. A single count supports this clonotype. The antigen is not known.

The receptor comes from an adult man with Graves' ophthalmopathy. The sequenced material came from peripheral blood. The rearrangement joins TRBV15 to TRBJ1-2; 12 bases match TRBD1. In DNA, the CDR3 is TGTGCCACCAGCAGGGGACAGGGGGCGGTCGGCTACACCTTC. This sequence encodes CATSRGQGAVGYTF.